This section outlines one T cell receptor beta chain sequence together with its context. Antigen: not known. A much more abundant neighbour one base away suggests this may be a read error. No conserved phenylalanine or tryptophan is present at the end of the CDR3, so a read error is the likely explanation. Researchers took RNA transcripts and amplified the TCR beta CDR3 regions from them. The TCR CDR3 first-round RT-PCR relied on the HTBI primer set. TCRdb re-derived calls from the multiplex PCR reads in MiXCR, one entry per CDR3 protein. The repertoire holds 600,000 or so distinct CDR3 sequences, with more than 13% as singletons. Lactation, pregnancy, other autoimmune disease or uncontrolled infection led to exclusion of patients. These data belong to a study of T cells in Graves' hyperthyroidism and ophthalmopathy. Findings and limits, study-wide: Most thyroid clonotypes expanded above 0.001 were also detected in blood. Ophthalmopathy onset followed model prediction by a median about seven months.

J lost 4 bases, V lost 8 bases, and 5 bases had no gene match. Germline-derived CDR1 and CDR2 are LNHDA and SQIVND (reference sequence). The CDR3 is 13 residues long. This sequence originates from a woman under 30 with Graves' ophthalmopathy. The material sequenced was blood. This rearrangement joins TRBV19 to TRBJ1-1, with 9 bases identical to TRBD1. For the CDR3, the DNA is TGTGCCAGTTCCGGACAGGGGAGCACTGAAGCTTTCCTT. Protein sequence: CASSGQGSTEAFL.